Following are 8 T cell receptor beta chains from one sample sequenced in a study of T cells in Graves' hyperthyroidism and ophthalmopathy. RNA transcripts yielded amplified TCR beta CDR3 regions. TCR CDR3 underwent first-round RT-PCR with the HTBI primer set. TCRdb re-called the multiplex PCR reads with MiXCR, one entry per CDR3 protein. The profile shows around 350,000 distinct CDR3 sequences, approximately 19% of them singletons. Input material: blood. The origin of the receptors is a woman aged 18-29 years with Graves' hyperthyroidism.

Remarks on this clonotype: Since the CDR3 does not end with the conserved phenylalanine or tryptophan, this likely comes from a read error. This sequence joins TRBV28 and TRBJ1-5; D ambiguous. Germline assignment: CDR1 MDHEN and CDR2 SYDVKM. V was clipped by 4 bases and J by 0 bases, with 13 bases between them. This CDR3 spans 16 amino acids. The CDR3 region has the DNA TGTGCCAGCAGTTGGGCCTCGGGAAGTAGCAATCAGCCCCAGCATGTT. Encoded protein: CASSWASGSSNQPQHV.

This clonotype showed up many times. The germline gene is not matched at one end of the junction; a read error may be the cause. This chain links TRBV20-1 with TRBJ1-2; weak D call: TRBD1 (5 bases). Germline V gives CDR1 DFQATT, CDR2 SNEGSKA (reference sequence). This CDR3 is built from 12 residues. The CDR3 DNA reads as TGTGGTGCCTGGGGGGTTAACTATGGCTACACCTTC. Amino acid sequence: CGAWGVNYGYTF.

As regards this clonotype: A much larger clone lies a single base off, so this may be a read error. The CDR3 DNA reads as TGTGGCAGCAGCGAAATGGGGCTCACTGAAGCTTTCTTT. It is translated as CGSSEMGLTEAFF. The J gene is TRBJ1-1, the V gene TRBV7-8, with D tentatively TRBD1 (5 bases). Germline-derived CDR1 and CDR2 are SGHVS and FQNEAQ. The CDR3 extends over 13 amino acids.

J is TRBJ2-5 and V is TRBV19, with TRBD1 matching over 9 bases. The junction had 10 bases not matched to a gene; V was cut back by 7 bases and J by 4 bases. The CDR3 is 15 amino acids. The germline CDR1 and CDR2 sequences are LNHDA and SQIVND (reference sequence). CDR3 sequence reads: CASTSLTGGGETQYF. The CDR3 DNA reads as TGTGCCAGTACCTCCCTGACAGGGGGGGGAGAGACCCAGTACTTC.

This clonotype was detected many times. Here the CDR3 DNA reads TGTGCCAGCAGTTTAGACCTCGCGAGCAATCAGCCCCAGCATTTT. It is translated as CASSLDLASNQPQHF. This chain connects TRBV12-3 or TRBV12-4 to TRBJ1-5; D not resolved. V lost 1 base, J lost 1 base, and 8 bases lay in between. This CDR3 has 15 residues.

This clonotype was counted at least ten times. V usage is TRBV6-5 and J usage is TRBJ1-1; D call uncertain. The CDR3 has 13 residues. Trimming took 10 bases from V and 4 from J, leaving 16 bases between them. Looked up from germline, CDR1 is MNHEY and CDR2 is SVGAGI. CDR3: CAISDGPGTEAFF. Written as DNA, the CDR3 is TGTGCCATCTCGGACGGGCCGGGCACTGAAGCTTTCTTT.

This clonotype was detected many times. The genes are TRBV20-1 and TRBJ1-1, with a tentative D call TRBD1 (6 bases). Trimming took 5 bases from V and 0 from J, leaving 16 bases between them. This CDR3 spans 15 amino acids. Germline V gene sequence: CDR1 DFQATT, CDR2 SNEGSKA (reference sequence). DNA for the CDR3: TGCAGTGCTTCGGGACACGAGCTCATGAACACTGAAGCTTTCTTT. The encoded protein is CSASGHELMNTEAFF.

The gene calls are TRBV6-8 and TRBJ2-5; the D is unclear. This CDR3 comprises 14 residues. With 9 bases removed from V and 2 bases from J, the gap between germline ends came to 16 bases. The V gene's germline CDR1 is MNHGY and CDR2 SAAAGT. This CDR3 is CARAVTGRQETQYF. The DNA of the CDR3 is TGTGCCAGGGCCGTGACGGGTCGGCAAGAGACCCAGTACTTC.